The clone carrying this T cell receptor (beta chain) has a handful of counts. As yet, its antigen is unknown. In germline, CDR1 is KGHSH, CDR2 LQKENI. With 4 bases removed from V and 4 bases from J, the gap between germline ends came to 11 bases. This CDR3 is 13 amino acids long. The data derive from a study of beta chain features in type 1 diabetes. Study-wide results and caveats: In every one of the four CD4+ subsets, TCRB CDR3s were moderately but significantly shorter in Type 1 diabetes patients. Diminished insertions and augmented deletions at VDJ junctions characterized type 1 diabetes patients.

Expressed TCRB transcripts were sequenced, since all the RNA that had been isolated was reverse transcribed. Method: immunoSEQ multiplex PCR; TCRdb's copy keeps in-frame clones and lacks some. The table shows 250,000 to 350,000 clones, with roughly an eighth occurring only once. The sequence came from a man aged 30-40 years with type 1 diabetes. This chain links TRBV18 with TRBJ2-7, with a tentative D call TRBD1 (6 bases). The sequenced sample was naive CD4+ T cells from blood. The CDR3 DNA sequence: TGTGCCAGCTCACGAGGGGGACCTTACGAGCAGTACTTC. Protein: CASSRGGPYEQYF.